This record concerns one T cell receptor beta chain sequence. Antigen: not known. This CDR3 contains 14 residues. V gave up 0 bases and J gave up 6 bases; unmatched junction bases: 3. Germline loops: CDR1 SGHRS, CDR2 YFSETQ. The sample belongs to a study of graft-versus-host responses after intestinal transplantation. General study results and limits: Early after transplant, HvG declines were associated with peak levels of circulating GvH clones.

Assay: immunoSEQ multiplex PCR; the TCRdb copy retains only in-frame clones and omits some. The sample gives over 100,000 clones, around 95% of which show up once; under 3.5% is in the top ten. The sequence was obtained from a human donor who received an intestinal transplant. This rearrangement joins TRBV5-1 to TRBJ2-1, with 7 bases aligning to TRBD1. The sample in question was unstimulated CD8+ T cells sorted from spleen or lymph node cells, obtained before intestinal transplant. CDR3 sequence reads: CASSLAYRGNEQFF. The CDR3 DNA sequence: TGCGCCAGCAGCTTGGCCTACAGGGGCAATGAGCAGTTCTTC.